The 21 T cell receptor beta chains presented below share a single source sample, sequenced in a study of cytomegalovirus exposure and HLA in healthy donors. PCR employed 60 Vbeta and 13 Jbeta primers. Generated by immunoSEQ multiplex PCR, the TCRdb table keeps only in-frame clones and is missing some. The table records approximately 290,000 clones, about 80% of them present only once. Sequenced sample: PBMCs. The receptor set was obtained from a girl aged 2-10 years in good health and CMV-seronegative.

This clone has only a few counts. V and J are TRBV5-1 and TRBJ2-7, with TRBD1 identical over 8 bases. The CDR3 runs 15 residues. Germline assignment: CDR1 SGHRS and CDR2 YFSETQ. V gave up 4 bases and J gave up 5 bases; unmatched junction bases: 11. The CDR3 is CASSIRGLGVDEQYF. The CDR3 nucleotides are TGCGCCAGCAGCATCAGGGGGCTAGGGGTCGACGAGCAGTACTTC.

The genes are TRBV13 and TRBJ2-7, with D possibly TRBD1 on 6 matching bases. The CDR3 is 14 residues long. V was clipped by 5 bases and J by 2 bases, with 13 bases between them. CDR1 and CDR2 (germline): PRHDT, FYEKMQ (reference sequence). CDR3 nucleotide sequence: TGTGCCAGCAGCCCTAGGACAGAGACCTACGAGCAGTACTTC. Translated, it gives CASSPRTETYEQYF.

The V call is TRBV18, the J call TRBJ2-5, with 7 nucleotides matching TRBD2. This CDR3 comprises 15 residues. Germline V gene sequence: CDR1 KGHSH, CDR2 LQKENI. J gave up 4 bases and V 5 bases, and 10 bases lay outside the gene matches. CDR3 protein: CASSSRVPGGETQYF. DNA for the CDR3: TGTGCCAGCTCATCTAGAGTTCCGGGGGGAGAGACCCAGTACTTC.

This chain links TRBV27 with TRBJ2-7; weak D call: TRBD1 (5 bases). Germline V CDR1 and CDR2: MNHEY, SMNVEV (reference sequence). Between the trimmed V and J ends, which lost 5 bases and 4 bases, there was a span of 6 bases. The CDR3 has 11 residues. The chain's CDR3 is CASSRQYEQYF. The CDR3 nucleotides are TGTGCCAGCAGTCGACAGTACGAGCAGTACTTC.

This clone was recorded once. This sequence joins TRBV28 and TRBJ2-2; D remains ambiguous. Germline V gene data show CDR1 as MDHEN and CDR2 as SYDVKM. Between the trimmed V and J ends, which lost 6 bases and 4 bases, there was a span of 15 bases. The length of the CDR3 is 15 residues. As DNA, the CDR3 is TGTGCCAGCAGCATGCGGATACTGGGCACCGGGGAGCTGTTTTTT. Translated: CASSMRILGTGELFF.

The chain uses TRBV2 and TRBJ2-7, with 7 bases matching TRBD1. The CDR3 has 12 residues. Germline CDR1 reads SNHLY; CDR2 reads FYNNEI. The junction had 5 bases not matched to a gene; V was cut back by 6 bases and J by 6 bases. The CDR3 bases are TGTGCCAGCAGAGCCACAGGGGCCGAGCAGTACTTC. Translated: CASRATGAEQYF.

CDR3 bases: TGTGCCAGTAGTAGTTGGAGGACCGATCAGCCCCAGCATTTT. It is translated as CASSSWRTDQPQHF. J is TRBJ1-5 and V is TRBV19; D gene ambiguous. Germline CDR1 and CDR2: LNHDA and SQIVND (reference sequence). This CDR3 has 14 residues. Trimming took 4 bases from V and 5 from J, leaving 12 bases between them.

The rearrangement joins TRBV5-1 to TRBJ1-2; 7 bases are a match to TRBD1. V shed 3 bases and J 3 bases; nucleotides not matched to a gene: 11. In germline, CDR1 is SGHRS, CDR2 YFSETQ. This CDR3 has 16 amino acids. This chain's CDR3 is CASSWIRQGRHYGYTF. DNA of the CDR3: TGCGCCAGCAGCTGGATAAGACAGGGTCGTCACTATGGCTACACCTTC.

The rearrangement uses TRBV7-7 and TRBJ2-5; 8 positions agree with TRBD2. There are 17 residues in the CDR3. V was clipped by 1 base and J by 5 bases; unmatched bases: 12. Per the germline V gene, CDR1 is SSHAT and CDR2 is FNYEAQ (reference sequence). This CDR3 is CASSLEKVSGRGETQYF. The CDR3 DNA reads as TGTGCCAGCAGCTTAGAAAAAGTAAGCGGGAGAGGGGAGACCCAGTACTTC.

The chain recombines TRBV27 with TRBJ1-1; 10 bases are a match to TRBD1. This CDR3 is built from 14 residues. CDR1 and CDR2 from the germline V gene are MNHEY and SMNVEV (reference sequence). Losses at the gene ends were 8 bases for V and 5 bases for J; bases not matched to a gene: 8. The CDR3 here is CASYRTGGGTEAFF. The CDR3 DNA is TGTGCCAGCTACAGGACAGGGGGTGGGACTGAAGCTTTCTTT.

The chain couples TRBV27 to TRBJ1-4; TRBD1 agrees at 11 bases. The CDR3 has 14 amino acids. Germline CDR1 is MNHEY and CDR2 is SMNVEV (reference sequence). Trimming removed 5 bases from V and 5 bases from J; junction bases left unmatched: 1. CDR3 sequence reads: CASSGQGANEKLFF. CDR3 DNA sequence: TGTGCCAGCAGTGGACAGGGGGCCAATGAAAAACTGTTTTTT.

The J gene is TRBJ2-2, the V gene TRBV2; maybe TRBD2 (5 bases). Between the trimmed V and J ends, which lost 4 bases and 4 bases, there was a span of 10 bases. Germline V gene lookup returns CDR1 SNHLY and CDR2 FYNNEI. The CDR3 covers 14 residues. DNA for the CDR3: TGTGCCAGCAGTGGTGACCGGGGCACCGGGGAGCTGTTTTTT. Residues: CASSGDRGTGELFF.

The CDR3 bases are TGTGCCAGCAGCGGGGGCCGCGTCGGCGCGGGGGGAGGAGAGACCCAGTACTTC. This sequence encodes CASSGGRVGAGGGETQYF. The chain has TRBV9 and TRBJ2-5, with TRBD2 matching over 8 bases. With V trimmed by 3 bases and J by 4 bases, 17 bases remained unmatched. The V gene's germline CDR1 is SGDLS and CDR2 YYNGEE. The CDR3 contains 18 residues.

The chain carries TRBV18 and TRBJ2-1; TRBD2 matches 7 bases. V dropped 2 bases and J dropped 7; count of bases not matched to a gene: 8. CDR3 size: 15 residues. Germline V gives CDR1 KGHSH, CDR2 LQKENI. As DNA, the CDR3 is TGTGCCAGCTCACCATTTGGGGGGGACCTAAATGAGCAGTTCTTC. As protein: CASSPFGGDLNEQFF. Full variable domain (remainder filled in from reference TRBV18 and TRBJ2-1): NAGVMQNPRHLVRRRGQEARLRCSPMKGHSHVYWYRQLPEEGLKFMVYLQKENIIDESGMPKERFSAEFPKEGPSILRIQQVVRGDSAAYFCASSPFGGDLNEQFFGPGTRLTVL.

CDR3 nucleotide sequence: TGTGCCAGCAGTTTAAGTGTCGGGTTCAGGGAGGGCTTGAACACTGAAGCTTTCTTT. It is translated as CASSLSVGFREGLNTEAFF. The chain carries TRBV28 and TRBJ1-1; maybe TRBD1 (5 bases). Germline CDR1 reads MDHEN; CDR2 reads SYDVKM. CDR3 length: 19 residues. V was trimmed by 2 bases and J by 0 bases, leaving 22 bases between them. Full variable domain (remainder filled in from reference TRBV28 and TRBJ1-1): DVKVTQSSRYLVKRTGEKVFLECVQDMDHENMFWYRQDPGLGLRLIYFSYDVKMKEKGDIPEGYSVSREKKERFSLILESASTNQTSMYLCASSLSVGFREGLNTEAFFGQGTRLTVV.

The chain couples TRBV7-7 to TRBJ2-2; the D is unclear. Germline V gene lookup returns CDR1 SSHAT and CDR2 FNYEAQ (reference sequence). The CDR3 runs to 12 residues. V dropped 3 bases and J dropped 8 bases, with 7 bases sitting between them. CDR3 sequence: CASSLAAGELFF. DNA for the CDR3: TGTGCCAGCAGCTTGGCAGCGGGGGAGCTGTTTTTT.

The DNA of the CDR3 is TGCGCCAGCAGCATACGGCCGGGGGGAGCCAAAAACATTCAGTACTTC. Translating gives CASSIRPGGAKNIQYF. The chain combines TRBV5-1 with TRBJ2-4; 7 bases line up with TRBD2. Germline V gives CDR1 SGHRS, CDR2 YFSETQ. Trimming took 4 bases from V and 0 from J; bases not matched to a gene: 7. This CDR3 contains 16 residues.

V usage is TRBV7-3 and J usage is TRBJ2-1, with D perhaps TRBD1 (5 bases). The CDR3 length is 12 residues. Germline-derived CDR1 and CDR2 are SGHTA and FQGTGA. The V end was cut by 5 bases, the J end by 4 bases, with 6 bases between. CDR3 protein: CASSAGYNEQFF. CDR3 nucleotide sequence: TGTGCCAGCAGCGCAGGGTACAATGAGCAGTTCTTC.

J is TRBJ2-5 and V is TRBV19; 10 bases align to TRBD1. Germline trimming cut 7 bases from V and 6 bases from J; bases unmatched to any gene: 8. Germline assignment: CDR1 LNHDA and CDR2 SQIVND (reference sequence). The length of the CDR3 is 14 residues. CDR3 sequence: CASNSGTGEKTQYF. The CDR3 DNA reads as TGTGCCAGTAATTCCGGGACAGGGGAGAAGACCCAGTACTTC.

This clone appeared a single time. The chain is built from TRBV13 and TRBJ2-7; TRBD1 is a possible D gene (6 bases). Germline loops: CDR1 PRHDT, CDR2 FYEKMQ (reference sequence). V was shortened by 5 bases and J by 4 bases, with 15 bases between the two germline ends. CDR3 size: 14 residues. The CDR3 bases are TGTGCCAGCAGCGGTGGGAACAGGGATTACGAGCAGTACTTC. Its translation is CASSGGNRDYEQYF.

This clone was observed a few times. Other DNA sequences of this sample code for an identical CDR3. The chain recombines TRBV28 with TRBJ1-2; unclear D gene. The germline V gene encodes CDR1 MDHEN and CDR2 SYDVKM. CDR3 size: 13 residues. Trimming removed 5 bases from V and 4 bases from J, with 11 bases in between. For the CDR3, the DNA is TGTGCCAGCAGTCTCGGGGAGGGCTATGGCTACACCTTC. Encoded protein: CASSLGEGYGYTF.